This TCR beta chain originates from a study of neurological immune-mediated disorders (dated by TCRdb to the late 2010s). In the study overall: Among the roughly 34 multiple sclerosis patients, relapsing-remitting MS accounted for 31 and secondary progressive MS accounted for 3. Peripheral blood TCR-beta repertoires from HTLV-I-associated myelopathy (HAM/TSP) patients, multiple sclerosis patients and healthy controls were compared by UMI-based sequencing. The 100 to 110 TCR-beta libraries covered PBMC samples along with longitudinal samples, technical triplicates, and paired sorted CD4+ and CD8+ T-cell subsets. The cohort comprised 60 to 75 subjects: 14 HAM/TSP patients, some 34 multiple sclerosis patients and approximately 20 healthy controls. Broad study findings and their caveats: TCR clonal expansion was highest in HAM/TSP patients and lowest in MS patients, with MS patients falling below even healthy controls. No association of the MS cluster with clinical or MRI features was observed, and the need for larger cohorts was stated by the authors. In a phylogenetic analysis, the repertoires of 18 out of 34 MS patients fell into a single cluster of related CDR3 sequences, pointing to a possible signature at the repertoire level. Expanded clones from different subjects shared no identical CDR3 amino acid sequences, which suggests that TCR-beta repertoires were private in all groups.

For the unsorted PBMC libraries, 2 million PBMCs were stored in RNAlater at -80 degrees C until RNA extraction and were used to generate the libraries. The multiple sclerosis patients were enrolled in a US clinical protocol that evaluated disease progression with magnetic resonance imaging. Peripheral blood was subjected to Ficoll-Hypaque density gradient centrifugation to isolate PBMCs, which were then cryopreserved in liquid nitrogen. This clonotype was recorded at least ten times. Its target antigen remains unknown. Base quality data are lacking; no much larger clone is found one base away. The germline V gene supplies CDR1 SGHRS and CDR2 YFSETQ. Compared with germline, V lacks 0 bases and J lacks 5 bases; bases without a gene match: 5. From its cysteine to its phenylalanine, the CDR3 spans 15 amino acids. Here the CDR3 DNA is all that survives: 45 bases in frame from base 1. cDNA was synthesized by template-switch 5'RACE using a primer carrying a 10-nucleotide random unique molecular identifier by which each TCR transcript was tagged. Every sequencing run yielded over 170 million TCR-beta sequences covering 15-18 subjects. The RNeasy kit was used for extraction of total RNA. TCR-beta VDJ regions were amplified with primers for the TCR constant region and the 5'RACE anchor, using the KAPA Real-time Library Amplification kit. A first PCR added sample indexes and Illumina adaptors, after which a second PCR increased the library yield. The roughly 650 bp TCR product was size-selected on a 2% E-gel SizeSelection system after Ampure bead purification. Before pooling, libraries had their quality checked on a Bioanalyzer, their concentration measured with Qubit, and their quantity determined with the Kapa Library Quantification kit. Libraries were sequenced paired-end 2 x 150 bp on an Illumina HiSeq 2500. To increase sequence diversity, roughly 24-31% phiX was spiked into each library pool. The authors processed their data as follows. Quality-filtered reads were processed with the UMI-based MiGEC pipeline, which removed over 80% of raw TCR sequences during error correction. IMGT germline references were used for alignment of VDJ genes, and clonotypes were defined by a unique CDR3 amino acid sequence together with V-J genes. Clonal expansion, Shannon diversity, and CDR3 relatedness (CalcPairwiseDistances, ClusterSamples) were evaluated with VDJtools, and phylogenetic trees were built with CLCbio workbench. Clones with at least 8 unique UMIs were defined as expanded, with this threshold being based on coefficient-of-variation modelling across technical triplicates. TCRdb redid the processing of the public reads, applying fastp at Q25 and MiXCR, and retained in-frame beta chains. Entries that share a CDR3 protein sequence are merged under the most common genes and DNA. These V and J calls are TCRdb output, not the study's own analysis. The sample records over 50,000 distinct CDR3 sequences, more than 4.5% of which are singletons. The ten top clones hold roughly 5.7% of the sample.

The receptor was isolated from a human donor with multiple sclerosis. The donor label of this sample is uncertain. Recombination joined TRBV5-1 with TRBJ2-3; 8 central bases correspond to TRBD2. Sequencing used PBMCs. The DNA sequence is TGCGCCAGCAGCTTGGCCGGGGGGGGGGAAGATACGCAGTATTTT. It encodes CASSLAGGGEDTQYF. Full variable domain (CDR3 extended with the reference TRBV5-1 and TRBJ2-3 proteins): KAGVTQTPRYLIKTRGQQVTLSCSPISGHRSVSWYQQTPGQGLQFLFEYFSETQRNKGNFPGRFSGRQFSNSRSEMNVSTLELGDSALYLCASSLAGGGEDTQYFGPGTRLTVL.